This TCR beta chain derives from a study of blood T cell repertoires in COVID-19. Study overall: From T cells, B-cell-depleted T cells, or PBMCs came the material, which was cDNA or gDNA.

V gave up 5 bases and J gave up 2 bases, with 9 bases separating them. Germline CDR1 KGHSH, CDR2 LQKENI. The CDR3 is 14 residues long. Authors' analysis steps: Amplifying reference gene primers gave estimates of nucleated cell counts. Some clones are missing from TCRdb's copy, which holds only in-frame ones; the method was immunoSEQ multiplex PCR. That table furnishes V, J and clone size, whereas the DNA furnished D and trimming. The data show about 98,000 clones, with about 80% seen just once and roughly a quarter held by the top ten. Material: peripheral blood. The chain is built from TRBV18 and TRBJ2-2; possible D gene TRBD2, 6 bases. The TCR was taken from a man between 70 and 80 years old with acute or convalescent COVID-19. Here the CDR3 reads CASSSGLNTGELFF. Written as DNA, the CDR3 is TGTGCCAGCTCATCGGGACTCAACACCGGGGAGCTGTTTTTT.